The rows below give T cell receptor beta chains drawn from one sample of a study of glioma-infiltrating T cells. TCRdb recomputed calls from the multiplex PCR reads with MiXCR, one row per CDR3 protein. The data hold about 380,000 distinct CDR3 sequences, with about 40% observed a single time. Sequenced: glioma tissue, nonneoplastic brain tissue, or PBMCs (not recorded which). These receptors were obtained from a human donor with low-grade glioma or glioblastoma, undergoing nonglioma brain surgery, or in good health (not recorded which). Both conserved end residues are part of each CDR3. D genes are given only for firm matches. Only part of the rows carry a size: once, few, many, or a class if the clone is expanded.

V gene	clone size	J gene	D gene	CDR3 DNA	CDR3 protein
TRBV7-3	NA	TRBJ2-1	NA	TGTGCCAGCAGCTTAAGTCCCGTCGGGAATGAGCAGTTCTTC	CASSLSPVGNEQFF
TRBV28	many	TRBJ2-7	NA	TGTGCCAGCAGTTCCCGTTTAACAGGGAACTACGAGCAGTACTTC	CASSSRLTGNYEQYF
TRBV3-1	NA	TRBJ2-3	TRBD2	TGTGCCAGCAGGCGTTCGGGACTAGCGGGAGCAGATACGCAGTATTTT	CASRRSGLAGADTQYF
TRBV7-2	many	TRBJ1-4	NA	TGTGCCAGCAGTGTCGGGGGACCTGATGAAAAACTGTTTTTT	CASSVGGPDEKLFF
TRBV28	many	TRBJ2-3	TRBD1	TGTGCCAGCAGCTTCCGGGACAGGGGTTTCGATACGCAGTATTTT	CASSFRDRGFDTQYF
TRBV24-1	NA	TRBJ2-5	TRBD2	TGTGCCACCACAGCTAGCGGGACCGAAGAGACCCAGTACTTC	CATTASGTEETQYF
TRBV5-4	NA	TRBJ1-1	NA	TGTGCCAGCAGCGGTTTTAGTGTAGGGGCAAACACTGAAGCTTTCTTT	CASSGFSVGANTEAFF
TRBV6-4	many	TRBJ2-3	TRBD2	TGTGCCAGCAGTGATCGACTAGCGGGAGGGCCAGATACGCAGTATTTT	CASSDRLAGGPDTQYF
TRBV20-1	few	TRBJ2-2	TRBD2	TGCAGTGCTAGTGATCCGGGACTAGCCTATGGCGGGGAGCTGTTTTTT	CSASDPGLAYGGELFF
TRBV7-9	NA	TRBJ1-1	NA	TGTGCCAGCAGCCGCGGGACACCAGAAGCTTTCTTT	CASSRGTPEAFF
TRBV6-2/TRBV6-3	NA	TRBJ2-7	NA	TGTGCCAGCAGTTACCAGGCCACTGGGTCCCACGAGCAGTACTTC	CASSYQATGSHEQYF
TRBV28	few	TRBJ2-1	NA	TGTGCCAGCTGCTCCCGGGACCTGGCGAATGAGCAGTTCTTC	CASCSRDLANEQFF
TRBV28	NA	TRBJ2-1	NA	TGTGCCAGCCAGATGAGGATCGAGACCCAGTTCTTC	CASQMRIETQFF
TRBV28	few	TRBJ2-5	NA	TGTGCCAGCAGTTTCTCGGGTTCCAGGGAGACCCAGTACTTC	CASSFSGSRETQYF